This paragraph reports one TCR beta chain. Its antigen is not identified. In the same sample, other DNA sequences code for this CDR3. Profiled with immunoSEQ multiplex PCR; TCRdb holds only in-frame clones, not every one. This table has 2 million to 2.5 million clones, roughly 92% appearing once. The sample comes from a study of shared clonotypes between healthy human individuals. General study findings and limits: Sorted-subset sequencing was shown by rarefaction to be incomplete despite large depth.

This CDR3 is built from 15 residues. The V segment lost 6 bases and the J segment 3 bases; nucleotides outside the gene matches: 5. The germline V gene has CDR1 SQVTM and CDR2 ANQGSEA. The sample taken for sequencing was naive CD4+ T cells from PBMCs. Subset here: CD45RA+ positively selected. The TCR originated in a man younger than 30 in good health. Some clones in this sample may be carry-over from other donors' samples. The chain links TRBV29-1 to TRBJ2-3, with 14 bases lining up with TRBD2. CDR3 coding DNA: TGCAGCGTAGACGGGACTAGCGGGAGAACAGATACGCAGTATTTT. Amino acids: CSVDGTSGRTDTQYF.